The 4 T cell receptor beta chains below were found in one sample sequenced in a study of CXCR3-negative and CXCR3-positive naive CD8 T cells. The libraries of TRB cDNA were constructed through 5' RACE using UMI labels. TCRdb reanalyzed the 5' RACE reads and collapses them to one entry per CDR3 protein, without DNA. The clone table shows a few thousand distinct CDR3 sequences, with the ten largest holding approximately 1.2%. Sequencing used naive CXCR3- CD8+ T cells from blood. Subset noted: CD45RO-CCR7+CD27+CD95- naive CD8+ T cells lacking CXCR3 (TNR3-). These receptors came from a human donor in good health. Some clones in this sample may be carry-over from other donors' samples.

This clonotype counts as medium-sized (0.01 to 0.1%) by frequency. The V call is TRBV13, the J call TRBJ2-1; the D call of TRBD2 rests on TCRdb alone, since no DNA is present to check it. The germline V gene encodes CDR1 PRHDT and CDR2 FYEKMQ (reference sequence). This CDR3 has 16 amino acids. The CDR3 region is CASSPPSGSSYNEQFF.

Measured by frequency, this clonotype is medium-sized. The V and J genes are TRBV7-8 and TRBJ2-1. CDR1 is SGHVS, CDR2 FQNEAQ, per germline. CDR3 length equals 15 residues. The CDR3 region is CASSYYGGPYNEQFF.

This clonotype is labeled medium-sized based on frequency. The V gene is TRBV27, the J gene TRBJ2-1; TCRdb's D call, TRBD2, is unchecked because there is no DNA. CDR1 and CDR2 from the germline V gene are MNHEY and SMNVEV (reference sequence). The CDR3 runs to 14 residues. CDR3 region: CASSFKVAGDEQFF.

By frequency, this clonotype is medium-sized. The V call is TRBV5-1, the J call TRBJ2-6; the D gene TCRdb calls, TRBD1, cannot be checked with no DNA. The germline gives CDR1 SGHRS, CDR2 YFSETQ. This CDR3 has 21 residues. The CDR3 here is CASSLAPVTGTYPSGANVLTF.